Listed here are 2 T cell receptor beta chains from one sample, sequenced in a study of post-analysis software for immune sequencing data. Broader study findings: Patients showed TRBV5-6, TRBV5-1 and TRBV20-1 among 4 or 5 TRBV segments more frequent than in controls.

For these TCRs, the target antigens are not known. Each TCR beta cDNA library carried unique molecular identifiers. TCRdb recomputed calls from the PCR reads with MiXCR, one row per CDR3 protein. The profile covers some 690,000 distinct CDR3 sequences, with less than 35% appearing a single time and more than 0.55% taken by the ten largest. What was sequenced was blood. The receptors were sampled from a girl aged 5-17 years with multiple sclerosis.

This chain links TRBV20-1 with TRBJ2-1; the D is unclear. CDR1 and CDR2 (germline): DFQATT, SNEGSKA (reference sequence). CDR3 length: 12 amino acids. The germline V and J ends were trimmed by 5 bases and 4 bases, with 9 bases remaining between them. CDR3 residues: CSAHRQYNEQFF. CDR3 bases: TGCAGTGCTCACCGCCAGTACAATGAGCAGTTCTTC.

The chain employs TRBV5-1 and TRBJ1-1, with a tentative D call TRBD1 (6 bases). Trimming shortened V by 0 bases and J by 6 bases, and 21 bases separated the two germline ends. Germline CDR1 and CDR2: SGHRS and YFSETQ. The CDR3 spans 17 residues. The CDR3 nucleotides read TGCGCCAGCAGCTTGGGGCAGGGTATCGCCGGGGGCGCTGAAGCTTTCTTT. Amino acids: CASSLGQGIAGGAEAFF.